This TCR beta chain was found in a study of low-dose radiotherapy and immunotherapy resistance in tumors. Overall study: Cohort 1 received 0.5 Gy per fraction every 2 weeks, totaling 6.5 Gy. Each fraction given to Cohort 2 every two weeks delivered 1 Gy, and the total reached 13 Gy over 26 weeks.

Time point noted: after trial treatment. Described treatment: LDRT plus nivolumab, ipilimumab, low-dose cyclophosphamide and aspirin (RACIN trial). The presence of advanced solid tumors lacking tumor-infiltrating lymphocytes characterized eligible patients. Germline V gives CDR1 SGHVS, CDR2 FQNEAQ. The CDR3 totals 12 residues. Trimming removed 5 bases from V and 11 bases from J, with 15 bases in between. cDNA synthesis used a TRAV/TRBV-specific primer set for both chains. The PCR that amplified TCRs ran for around 20 cycles, relying on a constant-region primer and a V-primer adapter. In vitro transcription served to amplify the mRNA that had been isolated. Each CDR3 protein gets one entry after TCRdb re-called the reads with MiXCR. The sample comprises 85,000 to 95,000 distinct CDR3 sequences, under 25% of which are singletons, and more than 10% rests with the top ten. This clonotype was picked up many times.

The J gene is TRBJ1-1, the V gene TRBV7-8; D not resolved. The sequenced sample was PBMCs, obtained after low-dose radiotherapy plus immunotherapy. The clonotype comes from a female donor with ovarian cancer. CDR3 sequence (DNA): TGTGCCAGCAGCCTCGGTTCGTCAGGTGCTTTCTTT. It encodes CASSLGSSGAFF.